The 5 T cell receptor beta chains below come from one sample, sequenced in a study of control samples from healthy donors and cancer patients. The protocol was immunoSEQ multiplex PCR, while the TCRdb copy is restricted to in-frame clones and leaves out a portion. The sample records some 200,000 clones, roughly 94% being singletons. Sequencing used blood. Receptors originate from a man in his fifties in good health.

The chain carries TRBV7-9 and TRBJ1-2; D call uncertain. CDR1 and CDR2 from the germline V gene are SEHNR and FQNEAQ (reference sequence). The CDR3 is 16 residues long. The V gene lost 3 bases and the J gene lost 7 bases, with 21 bases spanning the gap. Here the CDR3 DNA reads TGTGCCAGCAGCTTGGCGTTCGATGAACTGATAGCTGGCTACACCTTC. Protein sequence: CASSLAFDELIAGYTF. Supplemented by reference TRBV7-9 and TRBJ1-2, the full variable domain reads DTGVSQNPRHKITKRGQNVTFRCDPISEHNRLYWYRQTLGQGPEFLTYFQNEAQLEKSRLLSDRFSAERPKGSFSTLEIQRTEQGDSAMYLCASSLAFDELIAGYTFGSGTRLTVV.

The chain carries TRBV5-1 and TRBJ1-6; TRBD1 is a possible D gene (5 bases). From germline, CDR1 is SGHRS and CDR2 YFSETQ. CDR3 length: 14 residues. Trimming cost V 5 bases and J 5 bases, with 11 bases left between them. The CDR3 coding sequence is TGCGCCAGCAGGGTCGGGGCGGATAATTCACCCCTCCACTTT. Translation: CASRVGADNSPLHF.

The chain is built from TRBV28 and TRBJ1-1; D is unclear. Trimming stripped 1 base from V and 0 bases from J, with 15 bases between. The CDR3 totals 17 residues. Germline values: CDR1 MDHEN, CDR2 SYDVKM. This CDR3 reads CASSLSAGAGMNTEAFF. The CDR3, as DNA: TGTGCCAGCAGTTTATCGGCAGGAGCGGGGATGAACACTGAAGCTTTCTTT. Looking up the rest from reference TRBV28 and TRBJ1-1 gives the full variable domain: DVKVTQSSRYLVKRTGEKVFLECVQDMDHENMFWYRQDPGLGLRLIYFSYDVKMKEKGDIPEGYSVSREKKERFSLILESASTNQTSMYLCASSLSAGAGMNTEAFFGQGTRLTVV.

The J gene is TRBJ1-2, the V gene TRBV4-1, with TRBD1 as a possible D gene (5 bases). This CDR3 comprises 15 residues. Trimming took off 0 bases at V and 2 bases at J, with 10 bases between the two ends. Germline V gives CDR1 MGHRA, CDR2 YSYEKL. In DNA, the CDR3 is TGCGCCAGCAGCCAAGATCTAGGACAAAACTATGGCTACACCTTC. It is translated as CASSQDLGQNYGYTF.

This clone came up once. V usage is TRBV7-9 and J usage is TRBJ1-3, with D possibly TRBD1 on 6 matching bases. Trimming cost V 6 bases and J 7 bases, with 13 bases left between them. CDR3 length: 13 amino acids. Germline CDR1 and CDR2: SEHNR and FQNEAQ (reference sequence). This CDR3 reads CASSLGTTNTIYF. CDR3 DNA: TGTGCCAGCAGTCTTGGGACAACCAACACCATATATTTT.